Listed here are 26 T cell receptor beta chains from one sample, sequenced in a study of CD8 T cells in ankylosing spondylitis. Using its own MiXCR run on the 5' RACE reads, TCRdb lists one record per CDR3 protein. The sample lists about 240,000 distinct CDR3 sequences, more than 9% occurring once. Sequencing was done on a sample of blood, either unsorted or a sorted T cell fraction (not recorded which). These receptors all stem from a male donor with ankylosing spondylitis or in good health (not recorded which).

The genes are TRBV5-6 and TRBJ2-5, with D possibly being TRBD2 (5 bases). The CDR3 runs to 14 residues. V was pared by 0 bases and J by 3 bases, with 9 bases between. CDR1 is SGHDT and CDR2 is YYEEEE in the germline V gene. CDR3 coding DNA: TGTGCCAGCAGCTTGGCTAGCAGAAAAGAGACCCAGTACTTC. It is translated as CASSLASRKETQYF.

This clonotype has just a few counts. The chain recombines TRBV4-2 with TRBJ1-1; 8 bases match TRBD1. The CDR3 is 16 residues long. The ends lost 3 bases at V and 1 base at J; junction bases unmatched: 7. The germline CDR1 and CDR2 sequences are LGHNA and YNFKEQ. This CDR3 reads CASSHEQGGRNTEAFF. The CDR3, as DNA: TGTGCCAGCAGCCACGAACAGGGGGGGAGGAACACTGAAGCTTTCTTT.

This clonotype was observed many times. This chain's CDR3 is CASSDSRGGNEQFF. CDR3 sequence (DNA): TGTGCCAGCAGTGATAGCAGGGGAGGCAATGAGCAGTTCTTC. The chain employs TRBV6-1 and TRBJ2-1; perhaps D is TRBD1 or TRBD2 (6 bases each). CDR3 length equals 14 residues. Trimming took off 3 bases at V and 6 bases at J, with 12 bases between the two ends. Germline loops: CDR1 MNHNS, CDR2 SASEGT.

This clonotype has ten or more counts. The V call is TRBV2, the J call TRBJ2-3; D is perhaps TRBD2 (5 bases). CDR1 and CDR2 (germline): SNHLY, FYNNEI. The CDR3 has 16 residues. With 2 bases removed from V and 1 base from J, the gap between germline ends came to 13 bases. The DNA of the CDR3 is TGTGCCAGCAGTGAACGGGGATGGGTACGCACAGATACGCAGTATTTT. Protein sequence: CASSERGWVRTDTQYF.

This clonotype has a handful of counts. The chain carries TRBV19 and TRBJ2-1, with D unclear. This CDR3 has 10 residues. The V end was cut by 10 bases, the J end by 12 bases, with 13 bases between. Germline CDR1 is LNHDA and CDR2 is SQIVND (reference sequence). This CDR3 reads CATSGEVQFF. The DNA of the CDR3 is TGTGCCACCTCGGGCGAGGTGCAGTTCTTC.

This clonotype occurred a few times. The chain uses TRBV20-1 and TRBJ1-2; a weak D match, TRBD1 (5 bases). V shed 4 bases and J shed 0 bases, with 6 bases lying between them. The CDR3 runs to 12 residues. Germline lookup yields CDR1 DFQATT and CDR2 SNEGSKA (reference sequence). CDR3 loop: CSATGPNYGYTF. CDR3 DNA sequence: TGCAGTGCTACAGGGCCTAACTATGGCTACACCTTC.

This clonotype was picked up many times. V is TRBV12-3 or TRBV12-4 and J is TRBJ1-2; TRBD1 might be the D (5 bases). The CDR3 has 12 amino acids. V gave up 7 bases and J gave up 8 bases, with 14 bases separating them. This chain's CDR3 is CASTSGRSGYTF. For the CDR3, the DNA is TGTGCCAGCACCTCGGGACGCAGCGGCTACACCTTC.

This clonotype was seen more than once but under ten times. The CDR3 is CASSLDTGQSFQETQYF. The CDR3 nucleotides read TGTGCCAGCAGCTTAGATACGGGACAATCTTTCCAAGAGACCCAGTACTTC. This chain links TRBV11-3 with TRBJ2-5; D may be TRBD1 (6 bases). Trimming removed 0 bases at V and 1 base at J, with 15 bases between. CDR3 length: 17 residues. Per the germline V gene, CDR1 is SGHNT and CDR2 is YENEEA.

This clonotype was picked up a small number of times. The gene calls are TRBV2 and TRBJ2-3; perhaps TRBD2 as D (5 bases). Germline V gives CDR1 SNHLY, CDR2 FYNNEI. Trimming cost V 6 bases and J 5 bases, with 12 bases left between them. The CDR3 has 13 amino acids. Written as DNA, the CDR3 is TGTGCCAGCAGACCCGGACTCGAAGATACGCAGTATTTT. Translating gives CASRPGLEDTQYF.

This clonotype was counted at least ten times. The chain combines TRBV3-1 with TRBJ2-3, with 10 nucleotides matching TRBD2. This CDR3 is built from 15 residues. CDR1 is LGHDT, CDR2 YNNKEL, per germline (reference sequence). Trimming removed 5 bases from V and 5 bases from J; junction bases left unmatched: 7. DNA of the CDR3: TGTGCCAGCAGCTTCAGCGGGGGGGCCAAAGATACGCAGTATTTT. Its translation: CASSFSGGAKDTQYF.

This clonotype was seen a handful of times. The J gene is TRBJ2-2, the V gene TRBV3-1; D is unresolved. Germline V gives CDR1 LGHDT, CDR2 YNNKEL (reference sequence). The CDR3 is made up of 16 amino acids. The V and J ends lost 3 bases and 1 base respectively, with 12 bases between them. Here the CDR3 DNA reads TGTGCCAGCAGCCAGGAACCTCATTTGAACACCGGGGAGCTGTTTTTT. Its protein product is CASSQEPHLNTGELFF.

This clonotype was counted ten times or more. The CDR3 DNA reads TGCAGTGTGGACAGGCGCTTTCCCCAAGAGACCCAGTACTTC. This codes for CSVDRRFPQETQYF. This sequence joins TRBV20-1 and TRBJ2-5; 7 bases map to TRBD1. This CDR3 comprises 14 residues. Germline loops: CDR1 DFQATT, CDR2 SNEGSKA (reference sequence). Trimming cost V 7 bases and J 1 base; bases outside gene matches: 9.

This clonotype was detected many times. The V call is TRBV6-1, the J call TRBJ2-7; D gene uncertain. CDR3 length: 13 amino acids. Germline V gene sequence: CDR1 MNHNS, CDR2 SASEGT. V was shortened by 8 bases and J by 6 bases, with 17 bases between the two germline ends. CDR3 protein: CASRERALGEQYF. The DNA of the CDR3 is TGTGCCAGCCGCGAAAGGGCCCTTGGCGAGCAGTACTTC.

This clonotype was detected ten times or more. This CDR3 is CAWKMGTDYNEQFF. CDR3 nucleotides: TGTGCCTGGAAAATGGGGACAGACTACAATGAGCAGTTCTTC. The chain combines TRBV30 with TRBJ2-1; 7 nucleotides line up with TRBD1. Trimming cost V 4 bases and J 3 bases; bases outside gene matches: 6. Germline lookup yields CDR1 GTSNPN and CDR2 SVGIG (reference sequence). CDR3 size: 14 residues. Filled out from reference TRBV30 and TRBJ2-1, the complete variable domain reads SQTIHQWPATLVQPVGSPLSLECTVEGTSNPNLYWYRQAAGRGLQLLFYSVGIGQISSEVPQNLSASRPQDRQFILSSKKLLLSDSGFYLCAWKMGTDYNEQFFGPGTRLTVL.

This clonotype was counted ten times or more. V usage is TRBV12-3 or TRBV12-4 and J usage is TRBJ2-1; TRBD1 is a possible D gene (6 bases). This CDR3 contains 15 residues. Trimming took 4 bases from V and 2 from J, leaving 12 bases between them. Here the CDR3 DNA reads TGTGCCAGCAGTTCCCTCAGGGGACCCTACAATGAGCAGTTCTTC. It encodes CASSSLRGPYNEQFF.

At least ten counts were recorded for this clonotype. CDR3 in DNA: TGTGCCAGCAGCCCCGGGACTAGCGGGTGGAAGACCCAGTACTTC. This encodes CASSPGTSGWKTQYF. The V call is TRBV7-8, the J call TRBJ2-5; 12 nucleotides agree with TRBD2. The CDR3 has 15 residues. V lost 5 bases, J lost 6 bases, and 7 bases stayed unmatched. Germline V gives CDR1 SGHVS, CDR2 FQNEAQ.

This clonotype was counted many times. The J gene is TRBJ2-1, the V gene TRBV3-1; D may be TRBD1 (5 bases). Looked up from germline, CDR1 is LGHDT and CDR2 is YNNKEL (reference sequence). Trimming took 4 bases from V and 0 from J, leaving 10 bases between them. CDR3 length: 15 residues. Here the CDR3 DNA reads TGTGCCAGCAGCCTCAGCAGGGCCTCCTACAATGAGCAGTTCTTC. Translation gives CASSLSRASYNEQFF.

The rearrangement links TRBV29-1 to TRBJ1-2, with 9 nucleotides matching TRBD1. The CDR3 runs 13 residues. Germline CDR1 is SQVTM and CDR2 is ANQGSEA. The V gene end was trimmed by 6 bases and the J gene end by 10 bases; junction bases not matched to a gene: 12. CDR3 protein: CSVDGTGLSHYTF. Here the CDR3 DNA reads TGCAGCGTCGACGGGACAGGGCTCAGCCACTACACCTTC.

The rearrangement uses TRBV29-1 and TRBJ1-5, with 9 bases matching TRBD1. CDR1 SQVTM and CDR2 ANQGSEA come from the germline V gene. The V segment lost 5 bases and the J segment 6 bases; nucleotides outside the gene matches: 5. CDR3 length: 13 residues. The CDR3 spells CSVQTGGSQPQHF. The CDR3 DNA follows: TGCAGCGTTCAAACAGGGGGCAGTCAGCCCCAGCATTTT.

This clonotype was picked up many times. The CDR3 region is CSASDLRGGSGQPQHF. As DNA, the CDR3 is TGCAGTGCTAGCGATTTAAGGGGAGGGTCAGGCCAGCCCCAGCATTTT. V gene TRBV20-1 combines with J gene TRBJ1-5, with D tentatively TRBD1 (5 bases). V gave up 3 bases and J gave up 7 bases, with 22 bases separating them. Looked up from germline, CDR1 is DFQATT and CDR2 is SNEGSKA (reference sequence). The CDR3 has 16 amino acids.

This clonotype was detected many times. The chain uses TRBV12-3 or TRBV12-4 and TRBJ2-6, with a possible D match to TRBD1 (6 bases). V was trimmed by 5 bases and J by 2 bases, leaving 16 bases between them. This CDR3 has 17 residues. The CDR3 DNA is TGTGCCAGCAGTCCGCTTACAGGGTTAGCTGGGGCCAACGTCCTGACTTTC. Translating it yields CASSPLTGLAGANVLTF.

CDR3 DNA sequence: TGTGCCTGGAGTGTACTCGACGGTGAGCAGTTCTTC. It encodes CAWSVLDGEQFF. V is TRBV30 and J is TRBJ2-1; D ambiguous. The V gene's germline CDR1 is GTSNPN and CDR2 SVGIG (reference sequence). With 0 bases removed from V and 9 bases from J, the gap between germline ends came to 9 bases. The CDR3 has 12 amino acids.

Many counts were recorded for this clonotype. The chain employs TRBV4-2 and TRBJ1-6; D gene uncertain. This CDR3 spans 15 amino acids. V gave up 4 bases and J gave up 0 bases, with 7 bases separating them. CDR1 is LGHNA, CDR2 YNFKEQ, per germline. CDR3 protein: CASSPDNSYNSPLHF. The CDR3 DNA follows: TGTGCCAGCAGCCCAGACAACTCCTATAATTCACCCCTCCACTTT.

This clonotype was observed at least ten times. The chain couples TRBV5-4 to TRBJ1-1; D not certain. Between the trimmed V and J ends, which lost 0 bases and 3 bases, there was a span of 6 bases. The CDR3 covers 13 residues. Germline-derived CDR1 and CDR2 are SGHNT and YYREEE (reference sequence). The CDR3 sequence: CASSLGGDTEAFF. CDR3 in DNA: TGTGCCAGCAGCTTGGGGGGAGACACTGAAGCTTTCTTT.

This clonotype occurred many times. V gene TRBV20-1 combines with J gene TRBJ1-6; tentatively, D is TRBD1 (6 bases). Germline CDR1 and CDR2: DFQATT and SNEGSKA (reference sequence). The CDR3 runs 13 residues. The CDR3 region has the DNA TGCCGCGAGGGGGAGGCCCATAATTCACCCCTCCACTTT. It is translated as CREGEAHNSPLHF.

There are many counts of this clonotype. The chain is built from TRBV6-1 and TRBJ2-7, with D possibly being TRBD1 (6 bases). Germline V gene sequence: CDR1 MNHNS, CDR2 SASEGT. The CDR3 covers 14 residues. V lost 5 bases and J lost 2, with 13 bases in between. CDR3 protein: CASSQPGQAYEQYF. CDR3 coding DNA: TGTGCCAGCAGTCAGCCGGGACAAGCCTACGAGCAGTACTTC.